This TCR beta chain was sequenced in a study of Ad26.COV2.S vaccination and SARS-CoV-2 variants. Whole-study findings and limits: Spike-specific CD8+ and CD4+ T cell responses reportedly showed substantial breadth after vaccination. Spike-specific TCR breadth was greater in vaccine than placebo recipients.

The CDR3 contains 14 residues. Losses at the gene ends were 1 base for V and 4 bases for J; bases not matched to a gene: 1. The germline gives CDR1 LGHNA, CDR2 YNFKEQ. A word on this clone: The antigen is undetermined.

Sequenced by immunoSEQ multiplex PCR; TCRdb stores in-frame clones only, minus some. In the table there are 150,000 to 200,000 clones, around 90% of which are singletons. The chain is built from TRBV4-2 and TRBJ1-1; 9 bases agree with TRBD1. This TCR was sampled from a human donor who had recovered from COVID-19. Sequenced material: peripheral blood, taken after recovery from COVID-19. The CDR3 DNA is TGTGCCAGCAGCCAAGTGACAGGGGGCACTGAAGCTTTCTTT. It codes for CASSQVTGGTEAFF.